This TCR beta chain originates from a study of shared clonotypes between healthy human individuals. The CDR3 loop spans 14 amino acids. Trimming cost V 3 bases and J 0 bases, with 6 bases left between them. Germline loops: CDR1 SGDLS, CDR2 YYNGEE. The table came from immunoSEQ multiplex PCR; TCRdb's copy has only in-frame clones and leaves some out. The sample carries roughly 1,500,000 clones, 95% to 99% recorded once. This clone came up once. This sequence was found in a man aged 30 to 39 in good health. The material sequenced was naive CD4+ T cells sorted from blood. This sample's subset: CD45RA+ positively selected. The V gene is TRBV9, the J gene TRBJ1-4; D gene uncertain. CDR3 nucleotide sequence: TGTGCCAGCAGCGATGAAACAACTAATGAAAAACTGTTTTTT. Its translation: CASSDETTNEKLFF. Supplemented by reference TRBV9 and TRBJ1-4, the full variable domain reads DSGVTQTPKHLITATGQRVTLRCSPRSGDLSVYWYQQSLDQGLQFLIQYYNGEERAKGNILERFSAQQFPDLHSELNLSSLELGDSALYFCASSDETTNEKLFFGSGTQLSVL.